The rows below give T cell receptor beta chains drawn from one sample of a study of CD8 T cells in ankylosing spondylitis. TCRdb analysed the 5' RACE reads with MiXCR anew, one entry per CDR3 protein. The sample records approximately 440,000 distinct CDR3 sequences, 15% to 20% being singletons. Sequencing input: blood, either unsorted or a sorted T cell fraction (not recorded which). The source is a male donor with ankylosing spondylitis. Both conserved end residues are part of each CDR3. A D gene is named only where the DNA matches it firmly. The listing skips clone size in some rows; elsewhere it reads once, few, many or a size class.

abundance	d_gene	v_gene	j_gene	CDR3aa	CDR3nt
few	.	TRBV7-2	TRBJ2-7	CASSLWGDRAQAYEQYF	TGTGCCAGCAGCTTGTGGGGTGACCGGGCTCAGGCCTACGAGCAGTACTTC
.	TRBD1	TRBV19	TRBJ1-5	CASTQGTERQPQHF	TGTGCCAGTACCCAAGGGACAGAGCGTCAGCCCCAGCATTTT
few	TRBD2	TRBV5-1	TRBJ2-7	CASSLVKTSGSYEQYF	TGCGCCAGCAGCTTGGTCAAGACTAGCGGGAGCTACGAGCAGTACTTC
few	.	TRBV12-3/TRBV12-4	TRBJ1-5	CASSPNAGPSNQPQHF	TGTGCCAGCAGCCCTAACGCCGGGCCTAGCAATCAGCCCCAGCATTTT
few	.	TRBV5-1	TRBJ2-5	CASSLAGSEGETQYF	TGCGCCAGCAGCTTGGCAGGGTCAGAGGGAGAGACCCAGTACTTC
few	TRBD2	TRBV19	TRBJ2-1	CASSIEGLAGVYNEQFF	TGTGCCAGTAGTATAGAAGGCCTAGCGGGGGTCTACAATGAGCAGTTCTTC
.	TRBD2	TRBV12-3/TRBV12-4	TRBJ2-1	CASSRTSGINNEQFF	TGTGCCAGCAGTAGGACTAGCGGGATAAACAATGAGCAGTTCTTC
.	.	TRBV5-1	TRBJ1-1	CASRAGVSTEAFF	TGCGCCAGCAGGGCAGGGGTGTCCACTGAAGCTTTCTTT
.	.	TRBV10-1	TRBJ2-3	CASSEMGSDTDTQYF	TGCGCCAGCAGTGAGATGGGTTCTGATACAGATACGCAGTATTTT
.	TRBD2	TRBV7-6	TRBJ2-1	CASSPSLAGPVEQFF	TGTGCCAGCAGCCCGTCGCTAGCGGGACCTGTTGAGCAGTTCTTC
few	TRBD1	TRBV4-2	TRBJ1-6	CASSSTGTVYNSPLHF	TGTGCCAGCAGCTCTACCGGGACAGTGTATAATTCACCCCTCCACTTT
many	.	TRBV4-1	TRBJ1-2	CASSQAGQNYGYTF	TGCGCCAGCAGCCAAGCCGGACAGAACTATGGCTACACCTTC
.	.	TRBV19	TRBJ2-7	CASSPRWESYEQYF	TGTGCCAGTAGTCCTCGATGGGAGTCCTACGAGCAGTACTTC
.	.	TRBV7-8	TRBJ2-7	CASSLVTGGSYEQYF	TGTGCCAGCAGCTTAGTAACGGGCGGATCCTACGAGCAGTACTTC
few	.	TRBV7-9	TRBJ1-1	CASSLSQGTEAFF	TGTGCCAGCAGCTTATCGCAGGGAACTGAAGCTTTCTTT
.	TRBD1	TRBV7-2	TRBJ1-3	CASSPGQGYSGNTIYF	TGTGCCAGCAGCCCAGGACAGGGATACTCTGGAAACACCATATATTTT
.	TRBD1	TRBV5-1	TRBJ1-2	CASSPAAGGIYGYTF	TGCGCCAGCAGCCCGGCGGCAGGGGGTATCTATGGCTACACCTTC
.	.	TRBV4-1	TRBJ1-6	CASSQGETVPPLHF	TGCGCCAGCAGCCAAGGGGAGACAGTCCCACCCCTCCACTTT
many	TRBD2	TRBV5-1	TRBJ2-1	CASSFSGARANEQFF	TGCGCCAGCAGCTTTAGCGGGGCCAGGGCAAATGAGCAGTTCTTC
few	.	TRBV28	TRBJ2-7	CASSPQGTARYEQYF	TGTGCCAGCAGTCCACAGGGCACAGCGCGATACGAGCAGTACTTC